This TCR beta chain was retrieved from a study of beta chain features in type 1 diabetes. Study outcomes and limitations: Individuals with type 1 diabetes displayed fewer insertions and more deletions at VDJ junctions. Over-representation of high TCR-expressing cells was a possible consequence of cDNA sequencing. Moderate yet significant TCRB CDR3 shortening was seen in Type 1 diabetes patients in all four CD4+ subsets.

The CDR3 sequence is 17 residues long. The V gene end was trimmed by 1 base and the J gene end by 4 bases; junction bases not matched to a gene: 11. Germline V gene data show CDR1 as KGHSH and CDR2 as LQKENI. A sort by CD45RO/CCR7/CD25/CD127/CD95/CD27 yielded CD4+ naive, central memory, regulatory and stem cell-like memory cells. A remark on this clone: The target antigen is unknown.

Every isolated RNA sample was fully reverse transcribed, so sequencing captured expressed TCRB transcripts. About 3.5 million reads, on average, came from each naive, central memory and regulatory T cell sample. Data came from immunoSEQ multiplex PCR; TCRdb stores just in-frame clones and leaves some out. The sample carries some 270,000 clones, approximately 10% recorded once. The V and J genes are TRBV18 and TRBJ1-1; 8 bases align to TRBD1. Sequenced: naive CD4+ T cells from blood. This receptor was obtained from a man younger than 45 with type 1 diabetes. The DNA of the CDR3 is TGTGCCAGCTCACCACGGACAGGGATCGGACGGAGCACTGAAGCTTTCTTT. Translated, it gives CASSPRTGIGRSTEAFF.